These T cell receptor beta chains were read from a single sample in a study. TCRdb re-called the RT-PCR reads with MiXCR, one entry per CDR3 protein. The sample shows about 680,000 distinct CDR3 sequences, approximately 15% of them seen only once. The material sequenced was memory CD4+ T cells from blood. These receptors came from a female donor in good health, serving as a healthy control. Each CDR3 is given without its conserved first and last residue. Each record gives: V gene, CDR3 protein.

>TRBV7-9
ASTPTAADTQY
>TRBV12-3/TRBV12-4
ASKQGTGEETQY
>TRBV5-5
ASSGPGVPTGNEQF
>TRBV30
AWAGSGYEQY
>TRBV4-2
ASSQAWGSGANVLT
>TRBV9
ASSAQGNHNEKLF
>TRBV4-3
ASSQDRTSWNEQF
>TRBV10-3
AISESGTGGRYEQY
>TRBV7-2
ASMRTTYNEQF
>TRBV10-2
ASRKAGWEQY
>TRBV4-3
ASSPSVTGDLGGYT
>TRBV20-1
SLNVQGNTEAF
>TRBV5-6
ASSLKGVGQPQH
>TRBV28
ASSILRGTEAF
>TRBV6-1
ASRERGDSYTDTQY
>TRBV6-5
ASSYDSRLSYEQY
>TRBV9
ASSGLSSANEKLF
>TRBV12-3/TRBV12-4
ASSYSGSPLH
>TRBV7-8
ASKWQGSSGANVLT